The present TCR beta chain was sequenced within a study of breast tumors, draining lymph nodes, adjacent tissues. Notes on the study in general: Most tumor T cells seemingly derive from lymph node, then expand in tumor. Compared with lymph nodes, tumors were less diverse; compared with nontumor tissue, more.

Axillary draining lymph nodes of breast cancer patients supplied the node samples. V lost 8 bases, J lost 0 bases, and 17 bases stayed unmatched. The germline gives CDR1 SGHNT, CDR2 YENEEA. This CDR3 contains 19 residues. Only a few counts were recorded for this clonotype. The antigen is not known. TCRdb fed the multiplex PCR reads into MiXCR, producing one record per CDR3 protein. The sample includes some 110,000 distinct CDR3 sequences, less than 40% of them seen just once. The chain uses TRBV11-3 and TRBJ1-5, with 9 bases that match TRBD1. The specimen sequenced was axillary lymph node tissue. The clonotype originates from a female donor with breast cancer. Some clones in this sample may be carry-over from other donors' samples. This CDR3 is CASSPSGTGTSLSNQPQHF. The CDR3 bases are TGTGCCAGCTCACCTTCCGGGACAGGGACATCCCTTAGCAATCAGCCCCAGCATTTT. The full variable domain, rest sourced from reference TRBV11-3 and TRBJ1-5, is EAGVVQSPRYKIIEKKQPVAFWCNPISGHNTLYWYLQNLGQGPELLIRYENEEAVDDSQLPKDRFSAERLKGVDSTLKIQPAELGDSAVYLCASSPSGTGTSLSNQPQHFGDGTRLSIL.